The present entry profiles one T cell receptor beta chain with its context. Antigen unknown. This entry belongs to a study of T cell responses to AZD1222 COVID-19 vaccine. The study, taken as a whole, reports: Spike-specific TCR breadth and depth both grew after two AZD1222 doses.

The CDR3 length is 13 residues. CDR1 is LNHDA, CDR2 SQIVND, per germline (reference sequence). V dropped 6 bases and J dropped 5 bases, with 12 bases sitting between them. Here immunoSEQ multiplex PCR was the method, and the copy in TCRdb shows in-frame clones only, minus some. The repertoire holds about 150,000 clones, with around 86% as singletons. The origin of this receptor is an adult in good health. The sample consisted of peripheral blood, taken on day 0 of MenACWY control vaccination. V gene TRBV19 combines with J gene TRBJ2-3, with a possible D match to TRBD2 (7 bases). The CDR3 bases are TGTGCCAGTAGGGAGGGGGGGTTAGATACGCAGTATTTT. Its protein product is CASREGGLDTQYF.